Listed here is a single TCR beta chain. Antigen specificity is unknown. TCRdb independently ran MiXCR on the 5' RACE reads; one entry per CDR3 protein. The sample carries 1,800,000 or so distinct CDR3 sequences, more than 30% recorded once. The CDR3 has 15 amino acids. CDR1 is ENHRY and CDR2 is SYGVKD in the germline V gene. These data are taken from a study of identical twins. Study-wide results and caveats: Within twin pairs, the out-of-frame alpha sequences they shared showed excess low generation probability. Its conclusions, products of cross-sectional statistical analysis, did not come from following the same donors.

The source is a newborn girl in good health. This sequence joins TRBV10-3 and TRBJ2-7, with TRBD1 matching 10 bases. The J call could be wrong; TRBJ2-5 is a better fit for the DNA end. Input material: cord blood. Here the CDR3 reads CAISEATGGEETQYF. The CDR3 nucleotides are TGTGCCATCAGTGAAGCGACAGGGGGCGAAGAGACCCAGTACTTC.